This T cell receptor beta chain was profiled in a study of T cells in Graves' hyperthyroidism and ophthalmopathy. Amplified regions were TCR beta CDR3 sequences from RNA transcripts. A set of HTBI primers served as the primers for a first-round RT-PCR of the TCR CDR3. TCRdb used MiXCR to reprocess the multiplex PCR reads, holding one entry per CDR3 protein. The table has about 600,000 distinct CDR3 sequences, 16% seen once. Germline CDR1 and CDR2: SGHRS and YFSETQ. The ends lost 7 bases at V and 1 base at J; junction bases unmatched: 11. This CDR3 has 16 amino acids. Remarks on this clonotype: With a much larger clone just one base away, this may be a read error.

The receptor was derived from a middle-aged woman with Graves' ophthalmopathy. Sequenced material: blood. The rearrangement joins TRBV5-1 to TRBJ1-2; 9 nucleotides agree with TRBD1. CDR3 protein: CASGRGTGGGNYGYTF. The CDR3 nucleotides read TGCGCCAGCGGCCGCGGAACAGGGGGCGGTAACTATGGCTACACCTTC.